These 18 T cell receptor beta chains came from one sample sequenced in a study of shared clonotypes between healthy human individuals. Assay: immunoSEQ multiplex PCR; the TCRdb copy retains only in-frame clones and omits some. The sample contains about 490,000 clones, roughly 85% of which appear only once. Sequencing used PBMCs. The receptors originated from a woman between 40 and 55 years old in good health. Some clones in this sample may be carry-over from other donors' samples.

CDR3 coding DNA: TGCGCCAGTACCCTCGGGGGGCATCGGGAGACCCAGTACTTC. This encodes CASTLGGHRETQYF. V usage is TRBV5-1 and J usage is TRBJ2-5; TRBD2 might be the D (7 bases). The CDR3 sequence is 14 residues long. The germline CDR1 and CDR2 sequences are SGHRS and YFSETQ. The V and J ends lost 8 bases and 5 bases respectively, with 19 bases between them. The variable domain in full, completed from reference TRBV5-1 and TRBJ2-5, reads KAGVTQTPRYLIKTRGQQVTLSCSPISGHRSVSWYQQTPGQGLQFLFEYFSETQRNKGNFPGRFSGRQFSNSRSEMNVSTLELGDSALYLCASTLGGHRETQYFGPGTRLLVL.

The chain joins TRBV29-1 to TRBJ2-2; TRBD1 is a possible D gene (6 bases). The germline CDR1 and CDR2 sequences are SQVTM and ANQGSEA. Trimming took off 6 bases at V and 2 bases at J, with 13 bases between the two ends. This CDR3 is built from 14 residues. This chain's CDR3 is CSVSTGLNTGELFF. The CDR3, as DNA: TGCAGCGTCTCCACAGGGTTAAACACCGGGGAGCTGTTTTTT.

This chain's CDR3 is CASSEERAPFHGYTF. Written as DNA, the CDR3 is TGTGCCAGCAGTGAAGAGAGGGCCCCCTTCCATGGCTACACCTTC. The rearrangement uses TRBV6-1 and TRBJ1-2; the D is unclear. The V and J ends lost 1 base and 6 bases respectively, with 15 bases between them. CDR1 and CDR2 from the germline V gene are MNHNS and SASEGT. This CDR3 has 15 residues.

To note about this clone: One base separates it from a far larger clone, so it is likely a read error. The V and J genes are TRBV7-9 and TRBJ2-2; unclear D gene. Germline CDR1 is SEHNR and CDR2 is FQNEAQ (reference sequence). Trimming removed 6 bases at V and 7 bases at J, with 18 bases between. The length of the CDR3 is 15 residues. CDR3 region: CASSSPKIRIGELFF. In nucleotides, the CDR3 is TGTGCCAGCAGTTCCCCCAAAATAAGGATCGGGGAGCTGTTTTTT.

V usage is TRBV6-1 and J usage is TRBJ2-1, with unresolved D. The V gene's germline CDR1 is MNHNS and CDR2 SASEGT. The CDR3 loop spans 15 amino acids. Trimming cost V 1 base and J 0 bases, with 7 bases left between them. The CDR3: CASSEGLSSYNEQFF. CDR3 in DNA: TGTGCCAGCAGTGAAGGCTTGAGCTCCTACAATGAGCAGTTCTTC.

A few counts support this clone. The chain links TRBV4-2 to TRBJ2-3, with 7 bases identical to TRBD2. Germline trimming cut 6 bases from V and 4 bases from J; bases unmatched to any gene: 10. The CDR3 is 15 residues long. Germline CDR1 and CDR2: LGHNA and YNFKEQ. As DNA, the CDR3 is TGTGCCAGCAGAAGGGGCGGGAGATCGGCAGATACGCAGTATTTT. Amino acid sequence: CASRRGGRSADTQYF.

This rearrangement joins TRBV28 to TRBJ2-1, with a possible D match to TRBD2 (6 bases). CDR1 is MDHEN and CDR2 is SYDVKM in the germline V gene. V dropped 5 bases and J dropped 8 bases, with 22 bases sitting between them. The CDR3 length is 16 residues. The CDR3 here is CASSLPSPGSGHEQFF. Here the CDR3 DNA reads TGTGCCAGCAGTCTACCCTCCCCGGGTAGCGGCCATGAGCAGTTCTTC.

The V and J genes are TRBV9 and TRBJ1-1; D call uncertain. The V end lost 0 bases, the J end lost 0 bases, and 6 bases lay between the germline ends. This CDR3 is 14 amino acids long. The germline V gene has CDR1 SGDLS and CDR2 YYNGEE. The DNA of the CDR3 is TGTGCCAGCAGCGTAGATTCAGTGAACACTGAAGCTTTCTTT. The encoded protein is CASSVDSVNTEAFF.

The chain has TRBV30 and TRBJ1-1; D gene uncertain. CDR3 length: 13 residues. V lost 0 bases and J lost 5, with 10 bases in between. The germline V gene encodes CDR1 GTSNPN and CDR2 SVGIG (reference sequence). Written as DNA, the CDR3 is TGTGCCTGGAGTGTACGTTGGGAGACTGAAGCTTTCTTT. Its protein is CAWSVRWETEAFF.

This chain links TRBV28 with TRBJ2-7; possibly TRBD1 for D (6 bases). Trimming took off 5 bases at V and 2 bases at J, with 19 bases between the two ends. CDR1 MDHEN and CDR2 SYDVKM come from the germline V gene. CDR3 length: 16 amino acids. This CDR3 reads CASSPTDRRAPYEQYF. In DNA, the CDR3 is TGTGCCAGCAGTCCGACAGACAGGCGAGCCCCCTACGAGCAGTACTTC.

The chain carries TRBV6-1 and TRBJ2-7; the D is unclear. The V end was cut by 4 bases, the J end by 3 bases, with 7 bases between. CDR1 is MNHNS and CDR2 is SASEGT in the germline V gene. The CDR3 length is 12 residues. The CDR3 sequence: CASSAFSYEQYF. The CDR3 region has the DNA TGTGCCAGCAGTGCCTTCAGCTACGAGCAGTACTTC.

The chain couples TRBV5-1 to TRBJ1-2; TRBD1 matches at 7 bases. V lost 4 bases to trimming and J lost 2 bases; unmatched junction nucleotides: 8. Germline assignment: CDR1 SGHRS and CDR2 YFSETQ. The length of the CDR3 is 15 residues. Here the CDR3 reads CASSPTGAMNYGYTF. The CDR3 region has the DNA TGCGCCAGCAGCCCCACAGGGGCGATGAACTATGGCTACACCTTC.

V and J are TRBV2 and TRBJ2-7, with 14 bases fitting TRBD2. This CDR3 comprises 15 residues. Losses at the gene ends were 8 bases for V and 6 bases for J; bases not matched to a gene: 9. The germline gives CDR1 SNHLY, CDR2 FYNNEI. CDR3 region: CASRRLAGGQGEQYF. The CDR3 DNA reads as TGTGCCAGCCGGCGACTAGCGGGAGGGCAGGGCGAGCAGTACTTC.

The CDR3 sequence: CASTLGGSPGYEQYF. The CDR3 DNA follows: TGTGCCAGCACCCTCGGGGGCAGCCCTGGTTACGAGCAGTACTTC. This chain connects TRBV7-2 to TRBJ2-7; TRBD1 or TRBD2 may be the D gene (6 bases each). CDR3 length: 15 residues. V was shortened by 7 bases and J by 4 bases, with 20 bases between the two germline ends. Germline assignment: CDR1 SGHTA and CDR2 FQGNSA.

V and J are TRBV11-2 and TRBJ2-7, with 12 bases identical to TRBD2. The CDR3 is made up of 17 amino acids. Germline CDR1 is SGHAT and CDR2 is FQNNGV. V shed 5 bases and J 7 bases; nucleotides not matched to a gene: 15. DNA for the CDR3: TGTGCCAGCAGCCTACTGAGGACTAGCGGGACTGTTTGGGAGCAGTACTTC. Translated: CASSLLRTSGTVWEQYF.

Here the CDR3 reads CASSQGQGFNEQFF. Written as DNA, the CDR3 is TGCGCCAGCAGCCAGGGACAGGGGTTCAATGAGCAGTTCTTC. The rearrangement joins TRBV4-1 to TRBJ2-1; 10 bases map to TRBD1. Losses at the gene ends were 3 bases for V and 6 bases for J; bases not matched to a gene: 2. CDR1 and CDR2 from the germline V gene are MGHRA and YSYEKL. The CDR3 consists of 14 residues.

The chain uses TRBV5-1 and TRBJ2-5; 11 bases are a match to TRBD2. The DNA end is more similar to TRBJ2-7, so the J call may be wrong. The CDR3 contains 17 residues. CDR1 and CDR2 from the germline V gene are SGHRS and YFSETQ. The CDR3 here is CASSMPETSGRPYEQYF. The DNA of the CDR3 is TGCGCCAGCAGCATGCCAGAAACTAGCGGGAGACCCTACGAGCAGTACTTC.

Only a few counts were recorded for this clone. The V gene is TRBV7-3, the J gene TRBJ2-7; 10 bases agree with TRBD2. Germline V gives CDR1 SGHTA, CDR2 FQGTGA. Trimming at V came to 2 bases and at J to 7 bases, leaving 5 bases not matched to a gene. This CDR3 is 14 amino acids long. CDR3 nucleotide sequence: TGTGCCAGCAGCTTACTAGCGGGAGACGGTGAGCAGTACTTC. Translated: CASSLLAGDGEQYF.